This T cell receptor beta chain was retrieved from a study of early T cells in non-severe SARS-CoV-2 infection listed by TCRdb under 2021. Looking at the study overall: Bulk RNA from unsorted whole blood was used for TCR sequencing, so alpha and beta chains could not be paired. Broader findings and caveats from the paper: VDJdb matching was skewed toward anti-spike CD8 responses and likely underestimated virus-specific expansions, missing private and CD4 specificities.

This clonotype was recorded many times. Its antigen remains undetermined. One base away there is no much larger clone; base qualities are not given. Receptor amplification or capture employed 5' RACE. The listed sequencing device is NextSeq 500. To correct for sequencing error and PCR bias, the TCR library protocol tagged individual cDNA molecules with unique molecular identifiers. TCR alpha and beta chains were both sequenced, and the abundances of alpha and beta sequences in each sample were closely correlated with each other. In the paper's pipeline: Decombinator V4 was used to annotate TCR sequences for V gene, J gene and CDR3. Expanded TCRs were defined as changing significantly between any two time points under a Poisson model with p below 0.0001. TCR abundances were normalised to the total number of TCRs sequenced per sample and were expressed as counts per million. TRAV1-2 paired with TRAJ12, TRAJ20 or TRAJ33 defined MAIT TCRs, while TRAV10 paired with TRAJ18 defined iNKT TCRs. A search of VDJdb, accessed on 1 November 2021, was run for TCRs annotated to CMV, EBV and SARS-CoV-2, with TCRs annotated for multiple antigens excluded. TCRdb reworked the public reads: Q25 trimming with fastp, MiXCR clone assembly, productive beta chains retained. Each record represents a unique CDR3 protein, reported with the most common genes and DNA among its rows. TCRdb's processing, not the study's, gives the V and J calls here. The sample yields 25,000 to 35,000 distinct CDR3 sequences; 5.5% to 6% were counted once. The ten biggest clones cover 10% to 15% of the sample.

The study was a case-control design nested within a healthcare worker cohort in London, UK, with weekly nasopharyngeal swab PCR tests and blood sampling. Healthcare workers were recruited during the week of the UK lockdown, between 23 and 31 March 2020, and followed weekly for up to roughly 15 weeks. Including cysteine and phenylalanine, the CDR3 has 17 amino acids. The retained sequence is limited to the CDR3, 51 bases, with the frame set at the first base. Trimming removed 0 bases from V and 5 bases from J; the gene matches leave 9 bases unexplained. The sequence links TRBV12-3 or TRBV12-4 to TRBJ2-1, and TRBD2 matches 8 of the central bases. Sequencing was carried out using whole blood. This TCR derives from an adult who was a healthcare worker with PCR-confirmed SARS-CoV-2 infection or an uninfected control (not recorded which). The CDR3 is CASSLALKRGNHNEQFF. The base sequence is TGTGCCAGCAGTTTAGCGCTCAAGCGGGGGAATCACAATGAGCAGTTCTTC.